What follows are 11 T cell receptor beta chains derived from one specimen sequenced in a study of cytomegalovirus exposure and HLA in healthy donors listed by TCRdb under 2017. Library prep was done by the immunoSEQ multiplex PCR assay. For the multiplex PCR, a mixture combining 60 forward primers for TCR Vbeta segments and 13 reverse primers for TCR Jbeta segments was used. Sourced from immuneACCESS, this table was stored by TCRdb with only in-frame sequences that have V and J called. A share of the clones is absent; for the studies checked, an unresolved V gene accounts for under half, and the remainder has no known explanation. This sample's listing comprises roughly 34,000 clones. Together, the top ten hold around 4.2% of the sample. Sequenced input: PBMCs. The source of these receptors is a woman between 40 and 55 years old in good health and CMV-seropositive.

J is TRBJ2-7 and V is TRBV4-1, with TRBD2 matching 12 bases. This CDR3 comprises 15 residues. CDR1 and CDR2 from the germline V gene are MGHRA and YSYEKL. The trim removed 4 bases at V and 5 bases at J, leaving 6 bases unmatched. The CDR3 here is CASSPATSGSHEQYF. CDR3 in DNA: TGCGCCAGCAGCCCAGCGACTAGCGGGAGTCACGAGCAGTACTTC.

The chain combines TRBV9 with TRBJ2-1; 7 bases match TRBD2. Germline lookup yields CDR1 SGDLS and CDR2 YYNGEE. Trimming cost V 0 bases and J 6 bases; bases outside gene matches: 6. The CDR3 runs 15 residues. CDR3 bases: TGTGCCAGCAGCGTAGGCGGGAGTCCCCCCAATGAGCAGTTCTTC. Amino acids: CASSVGGSPPNEQFF.

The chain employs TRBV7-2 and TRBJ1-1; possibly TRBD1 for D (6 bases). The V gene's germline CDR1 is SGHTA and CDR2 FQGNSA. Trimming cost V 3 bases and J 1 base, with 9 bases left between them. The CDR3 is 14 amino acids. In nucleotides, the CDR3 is TGTGCCAGCAGCTTGACAGGTCAGAACACTGAAGCTTTCTTT. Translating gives CASSLTGQNTEAFF.

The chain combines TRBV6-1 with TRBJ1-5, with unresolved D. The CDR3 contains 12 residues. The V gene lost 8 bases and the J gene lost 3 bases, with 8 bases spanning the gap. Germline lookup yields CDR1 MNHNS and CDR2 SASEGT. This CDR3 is CASRSANQPQHF. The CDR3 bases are TGTGCCAGCCGGAGTGCCAATCAGCCCCAGCATTTT.

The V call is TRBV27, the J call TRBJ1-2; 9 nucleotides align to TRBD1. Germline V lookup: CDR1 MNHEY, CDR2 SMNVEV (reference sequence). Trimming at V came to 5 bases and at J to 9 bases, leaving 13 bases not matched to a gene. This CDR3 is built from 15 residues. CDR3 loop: CASSLHRDRVRSYTF. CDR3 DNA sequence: TGTGCCAGCAGTCTGCACCGGGACAGGGTTAGGAGCTACACCTTC.

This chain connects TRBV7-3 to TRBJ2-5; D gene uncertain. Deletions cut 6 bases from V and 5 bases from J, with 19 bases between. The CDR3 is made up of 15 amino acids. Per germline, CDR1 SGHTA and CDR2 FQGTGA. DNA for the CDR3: TGTGCCAGCAGTCTAACGTTAGATTCTCGGGAGACCCAGTACTTC. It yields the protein CASSLTLDSRETQYF.

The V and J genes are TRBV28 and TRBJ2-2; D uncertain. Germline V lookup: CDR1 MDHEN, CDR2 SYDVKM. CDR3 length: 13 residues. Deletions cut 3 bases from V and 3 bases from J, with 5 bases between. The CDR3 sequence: CASSFEYTGELFF. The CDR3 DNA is TGTGCCAGCAGTTTCGAGTACACCGGGGAGCTGTTTTTT.

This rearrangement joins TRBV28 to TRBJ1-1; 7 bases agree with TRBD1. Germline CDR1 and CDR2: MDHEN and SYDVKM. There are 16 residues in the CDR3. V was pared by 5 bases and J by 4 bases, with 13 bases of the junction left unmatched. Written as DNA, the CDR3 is TGTGCCAGCAGTCAGACAGGGCTTTCGAGTAGCACTGAAGCTTTCTTT. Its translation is CASSQTGLSSSTEAFF.

The CDR3 protein is CASSDWEAQGGEAFF. CDR3 nucleotides: TGTGCCAGCAGTGATTGGGAGGCGCAGGGGGGTGAAGCTTTCTTT. The rearrangement joins TRBV25-1 to TRBJ1-1; 7 nucleotides match TRBD1. The CDR3 covers 15 residues. Losses at the gene ends were 3 bases for V and 7 bases for J; bases not matched to a gene: 11. Looked up from germline, CDR1 is MGHDK and CDR2 is SYGVNS. Complete variable domain (other parts from reference TRBV25-1 and TRBJ1-1): EADIYQTPRYLVIGTGKKITLECSQTMGHDKMYWYQQDPGMELHLIHYSYGVNSTEKGDLSSESTVSRIRTEHFPLTLESARPSHTSQYLCASSDWEAQGGEAFFGQGTRLTVV.

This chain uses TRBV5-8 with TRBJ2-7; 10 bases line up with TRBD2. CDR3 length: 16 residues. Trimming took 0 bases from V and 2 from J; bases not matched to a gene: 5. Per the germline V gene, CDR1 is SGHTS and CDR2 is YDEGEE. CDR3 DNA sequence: TGTGCCAGCAGCTTGGAACTAGCGGGACCCGCCTACGAGCAGTACTTC. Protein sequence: CASSLELAGPAYEQYF. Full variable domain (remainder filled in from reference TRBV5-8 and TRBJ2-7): EAGVTQSPTHLIKTRGQQATLRCSPISGHTSVYWYQQALGLGLQFLLWYDEGEERNRGNFPPRFSGRQFPNYSSELNVNALELEDSALYLCASSLELAGPAYEQYFGPGTRLTVT.

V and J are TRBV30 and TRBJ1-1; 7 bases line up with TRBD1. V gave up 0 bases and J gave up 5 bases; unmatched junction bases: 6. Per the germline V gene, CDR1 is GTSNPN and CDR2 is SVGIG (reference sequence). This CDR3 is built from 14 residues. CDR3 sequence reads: CAWSVQGVETEAFF. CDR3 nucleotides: TGTGCCTGGAGTGTCCAGGGGGTGGAAACTGAAGCTTTCTTT.